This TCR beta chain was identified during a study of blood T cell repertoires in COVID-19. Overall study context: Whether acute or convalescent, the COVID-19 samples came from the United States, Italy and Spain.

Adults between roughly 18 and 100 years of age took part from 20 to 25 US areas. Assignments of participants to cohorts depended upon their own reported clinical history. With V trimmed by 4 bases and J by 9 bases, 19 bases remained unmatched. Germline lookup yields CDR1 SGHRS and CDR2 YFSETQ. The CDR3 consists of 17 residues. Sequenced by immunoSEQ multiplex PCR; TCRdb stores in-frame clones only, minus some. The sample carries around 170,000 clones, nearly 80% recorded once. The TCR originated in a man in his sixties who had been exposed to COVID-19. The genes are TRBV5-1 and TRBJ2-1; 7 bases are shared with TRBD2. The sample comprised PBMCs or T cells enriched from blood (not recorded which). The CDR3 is CASSPYSGSTRAGEQFF. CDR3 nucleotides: TGCGCCAGCAGCCCATATAGCGGGTCCACCCGGGCTGGTGAGCAGTTCTTC.